The source of this T cell receptor beta chain is a study of blood T cell repertoires in COVID-19 (dated by TCRdb to about 2020). Regarding the study in general: For ImmuneRACE Cohort 3, a participant was defined as recovered based on two consecutive negative NP/OP PCR tests, clearance by a healthcare professional, or resolution of symptoms. The collaborator samples originated in the United States, Italy and Spain and spanned the acute and convalescent phases of COVID-19. The prospective study material was composed of cDNA or gDNA derived from T cells, B-cell-depleted T cells, or PBMCs. Deeply sampled blood TCRbeta repertoires from subjects exposed to, actively infected with, or recovered from COVID-19 were included in the dataset. A freely available public database, intended as a resource for researchers studying the immune response to SARS-CoV-2, is where the repertoires were released. Samples came from the ongoing ImmuneRACE study (first 160 participants) plus 1,254 subjects from 6 global collaborators. Sample metadata almost always included a de-identified subject ID, COVID-19 status, age in years and sex. Where available, HLA class I and class II types were obtained from metadata supplied by the sample provider rather than from assay-based typing. Overall study outcomes, separate from this receptor: The quantity of clinical and demographic metadata differed by source and by participant and was supplied without curation.

Enrolling through a virtual design, the prospective study's participants ranged in age from about 18 to 89 years and lived across 24 United States geographic areas. To assign participants to cohorts, the prospective study relied on clinical history that participants themselves reported in a screening survey and a study questionnaire. Each participant in the prospective study had whole blood, serum and a nasopharyngeal or oropharyngeal swab collected by mobile phlebotomists. Participants in the prospective study had the option to provide additional blood draws and questionnaires over a roughly 2-month period. Before DNA extraction, blood samples from the prospective study were shipped at room temperature or frozen. Regarding this clone: Its target antigen remains unknown. No base quality values were provided; no much bigger clone lies one nucleotide off.

TCRbeta CDR3 regions were amplified from genomic DNA using the immunoSEQ Assay, a bias-controlled multiplex PCR. The authors' analysis ran thus. The number of nucleated cells in each sample was estimated from the amplification of reference gene primers within the assay. To quantify the absolute abundance of each unique TCRbeta CDR3 rearrangement, sequence reads were collapsed and filtered. For each sample, productive Simpson clonality was calculated as the square root of Simpson's diversity index over productive rearrangements. This immuneACCESS table, as held by TCRdb, lists in-frame sequences with V and J called but not all clones. Of the missing ones, under half trace to an unresolved V gene in checked studies; the others have no known cause. That table gives V, J and clone size, and the DNA gave D and trimming. This sample comprises fewer than 200,000 clones, about 80% of them detected only once. The ten largest clonotypes hold around 20% of the sample.

After removal of 6 bases from V and 1 base from J, the junction retains 5 bases not matched to a gene. From the cysteine up to the phenylalanine, the CDR3 has a length of 16 residues. Just CDR3 DNA is preserved here, 48 bases in frame from base 1. The germline V gene yields SNHLY for CDR1 and FYNNEI for CDR2. The chain couples TRBV2 to TRBJ2-6, with TRBD1 matching 8 junction bases. Sequencing was carried out using PBMCs or T cells enriched from blood (not recorded which). The TCR originated in a woman aged 70-85 years in a cohort exposed to, infected with or recovered from COVID-19 (not recorded which). The nucleotides read TGTGCCAGCAGGGGGACAGGCAGATCTGGGGCCAACGTCCTGACTTTC. This codes for CASRGTGRSGANVLTF.